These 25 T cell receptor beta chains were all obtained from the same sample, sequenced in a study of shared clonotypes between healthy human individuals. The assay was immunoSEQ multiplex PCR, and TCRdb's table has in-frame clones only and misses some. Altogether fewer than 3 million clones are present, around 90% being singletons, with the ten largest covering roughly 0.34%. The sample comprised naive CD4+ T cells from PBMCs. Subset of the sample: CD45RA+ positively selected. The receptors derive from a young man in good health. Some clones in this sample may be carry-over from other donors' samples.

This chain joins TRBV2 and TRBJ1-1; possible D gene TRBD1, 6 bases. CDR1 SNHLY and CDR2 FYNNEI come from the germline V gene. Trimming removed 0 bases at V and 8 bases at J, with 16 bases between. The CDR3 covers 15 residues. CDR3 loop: CASSEALRQVREAFF. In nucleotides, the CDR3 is TGTGCCAGCAGTGAAGCTCTTCGACAGGTGAGGGAAGCTTTCTTT.

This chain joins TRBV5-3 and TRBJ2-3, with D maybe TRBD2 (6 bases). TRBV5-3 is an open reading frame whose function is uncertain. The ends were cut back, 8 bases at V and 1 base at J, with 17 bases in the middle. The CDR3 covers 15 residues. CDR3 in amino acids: CASSTREEGTDTQYF. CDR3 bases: TGTGCCAGCAGCACCAGGGAGGAAGGCACAGATACGCAGTATTTT.

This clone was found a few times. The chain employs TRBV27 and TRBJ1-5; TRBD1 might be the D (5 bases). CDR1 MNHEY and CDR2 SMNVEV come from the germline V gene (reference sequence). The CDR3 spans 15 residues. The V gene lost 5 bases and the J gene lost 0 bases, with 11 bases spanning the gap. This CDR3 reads CASSPRQYSNQPQHF. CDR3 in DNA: TGTGCCAGCAGTCCTCGACAGTATAGCAATCAGCCCCAGCATTTT.

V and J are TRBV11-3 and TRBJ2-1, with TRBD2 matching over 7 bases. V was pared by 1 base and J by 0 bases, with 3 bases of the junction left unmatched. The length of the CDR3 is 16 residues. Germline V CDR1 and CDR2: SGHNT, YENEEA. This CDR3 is CASSLGRESSYNEQFF. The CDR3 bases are TGTGCCAGCAGCTTAGGGCGGGAGAGCTCCTACAATGAGCAGTTCTTC.

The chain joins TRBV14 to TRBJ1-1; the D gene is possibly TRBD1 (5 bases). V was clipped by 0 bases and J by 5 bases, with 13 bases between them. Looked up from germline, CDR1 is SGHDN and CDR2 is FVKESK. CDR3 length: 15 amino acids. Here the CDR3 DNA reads TGTGCCAGCAGCCAAGAGAGGGGTATTAAGACTGAAGCTTTCTTT. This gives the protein CASSQERGIKTEAFF.

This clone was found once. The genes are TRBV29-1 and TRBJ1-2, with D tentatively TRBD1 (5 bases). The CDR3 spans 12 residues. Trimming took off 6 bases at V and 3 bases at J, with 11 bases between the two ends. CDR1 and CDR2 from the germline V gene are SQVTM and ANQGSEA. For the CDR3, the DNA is TGCAGCGTACGACAGTTCGACTATGGCTACACCTTC. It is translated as CSVRQFDYGYTF.

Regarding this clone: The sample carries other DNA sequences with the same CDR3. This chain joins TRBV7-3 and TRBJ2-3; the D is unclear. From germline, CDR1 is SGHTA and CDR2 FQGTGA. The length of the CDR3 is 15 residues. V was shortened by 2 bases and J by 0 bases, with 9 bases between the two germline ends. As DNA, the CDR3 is TGTGCCAGCAGCTTACTAGGACCTAGCACAGATACGCAGTATTTT. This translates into CASSLLGPSTDTQYF.

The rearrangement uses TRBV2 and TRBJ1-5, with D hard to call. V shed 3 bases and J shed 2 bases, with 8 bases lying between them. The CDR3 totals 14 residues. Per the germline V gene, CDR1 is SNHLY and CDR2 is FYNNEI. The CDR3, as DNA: TGTGCCAGCAGTGATTATAAGGGCAATCAGCCCCAGCATTTT. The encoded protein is CASSDYKGNQPQHF.

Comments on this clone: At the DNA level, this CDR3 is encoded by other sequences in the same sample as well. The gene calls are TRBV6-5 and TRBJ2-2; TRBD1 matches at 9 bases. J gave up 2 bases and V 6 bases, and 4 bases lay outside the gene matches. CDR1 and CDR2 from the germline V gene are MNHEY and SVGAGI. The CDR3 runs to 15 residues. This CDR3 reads CASSRDRANTGELFF. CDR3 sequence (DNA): TGTGCCAGCAGCCGGGACAGGGCTAACACCGGGGAGCTGTTTTTT.

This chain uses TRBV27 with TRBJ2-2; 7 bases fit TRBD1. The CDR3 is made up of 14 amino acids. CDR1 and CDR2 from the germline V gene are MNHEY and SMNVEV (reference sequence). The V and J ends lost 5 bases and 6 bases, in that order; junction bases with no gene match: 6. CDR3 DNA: TGTGCCAGCAGTCCGCTCGACAGGGCCGGGGAGCTGTTTTTT. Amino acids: CASSPLDRAGELFF.

In DNA form, the CDR3 reads TGTGCCTGGAGACCGAACAGGGCGGCGGGGAGCTCCTACAATGAGCAGTTCTTC. Its translation: CAWRPNRAAGSSYNEQFF. The chain has TRBV30 and TRBJ2-1, with D perhaps assigned TRBD1 or TRBD2 (6 bases each). V lost 3 bases, J lost 0 bases, and 21 bases lay in between. This CDR3 contains 18 residues. Germline lookup yields CDR1 GTSNPN and CDR2 SVGIG (reference sequence).

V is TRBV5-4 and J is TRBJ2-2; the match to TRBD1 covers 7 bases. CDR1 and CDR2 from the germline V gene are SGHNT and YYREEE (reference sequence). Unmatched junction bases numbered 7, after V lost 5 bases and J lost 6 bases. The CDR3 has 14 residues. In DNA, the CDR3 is TGTGCCAGCAGACGTACAGGGGATGCCGGGGAGCTGTTTTTT. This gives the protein CASRRTGDAGELFF.

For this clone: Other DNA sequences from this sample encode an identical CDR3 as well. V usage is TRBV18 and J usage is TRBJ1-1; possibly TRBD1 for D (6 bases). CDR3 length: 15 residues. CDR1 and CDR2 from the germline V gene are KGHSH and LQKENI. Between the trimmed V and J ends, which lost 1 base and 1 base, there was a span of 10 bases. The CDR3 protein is CASSPLSGANTEAFF. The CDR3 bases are TGTGCCAGCTCACCACTTTCAGGGGCGAACACTGAAGCTTTCTTT.

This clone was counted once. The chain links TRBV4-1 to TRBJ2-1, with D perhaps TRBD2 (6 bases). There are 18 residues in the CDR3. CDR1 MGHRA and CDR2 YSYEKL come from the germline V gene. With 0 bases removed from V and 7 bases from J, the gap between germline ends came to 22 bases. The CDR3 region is CASSQDQLGLTRRNEQFF. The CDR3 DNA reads TGCGCCAGCAGCCAAGATCAGCTTGGACTAACCCGTAGGAATGAGCAGTTCTTC.

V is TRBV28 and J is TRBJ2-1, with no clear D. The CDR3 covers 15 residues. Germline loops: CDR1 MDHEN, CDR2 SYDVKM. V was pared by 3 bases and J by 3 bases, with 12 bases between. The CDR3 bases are TGTGCCAGCAGTTTTCTAACCAGAGACTACAATGAGCAGTTCTTC. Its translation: CASSFLTRDYNEQFF.

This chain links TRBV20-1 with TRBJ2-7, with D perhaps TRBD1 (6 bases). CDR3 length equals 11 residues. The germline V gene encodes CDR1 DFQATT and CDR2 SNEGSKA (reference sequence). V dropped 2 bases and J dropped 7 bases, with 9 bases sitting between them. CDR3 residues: CSARYREEQYF. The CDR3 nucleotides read TGCAGTGCTAGATACAGGGAGGAGCAGTACTTC.

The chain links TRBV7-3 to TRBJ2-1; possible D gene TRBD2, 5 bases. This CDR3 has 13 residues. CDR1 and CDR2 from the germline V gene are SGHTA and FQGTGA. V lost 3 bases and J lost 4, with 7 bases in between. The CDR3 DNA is TGTGCCAGCAGCTTGGACTTTTACAATGAGCAGTTCTTC. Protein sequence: CASSLDFYNEQFF.

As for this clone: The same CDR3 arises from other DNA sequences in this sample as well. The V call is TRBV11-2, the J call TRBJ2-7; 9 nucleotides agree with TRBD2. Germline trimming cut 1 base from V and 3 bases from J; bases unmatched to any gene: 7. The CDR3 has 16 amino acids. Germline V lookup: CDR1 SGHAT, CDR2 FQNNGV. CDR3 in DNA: TGTGCCAGCAGCTTAGTTCCAGCGGGAGGTCACTACGAGCAGTACTTC. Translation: CASSLVPAGGHYEQYF. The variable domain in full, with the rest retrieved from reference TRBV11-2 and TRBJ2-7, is EAGVAQSPRYKIIEKRQSVAFWCNPISGHATLYWYQQILGQGPKLLIQFQNNGVVDDSQLPKDRFSAERLKGVDSTLKIQPAKLEDSAVYLCASSLVPAGGHYEQYFGPGTRLTVT.

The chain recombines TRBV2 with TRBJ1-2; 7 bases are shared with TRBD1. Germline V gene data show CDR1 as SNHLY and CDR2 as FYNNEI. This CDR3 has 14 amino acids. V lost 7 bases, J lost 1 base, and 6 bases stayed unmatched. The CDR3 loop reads CASKAGGFNYGYTF. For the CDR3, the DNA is TGTGCCAGCAAGGCAGGGGGTTTTAACTATGGCTACACCTTC.

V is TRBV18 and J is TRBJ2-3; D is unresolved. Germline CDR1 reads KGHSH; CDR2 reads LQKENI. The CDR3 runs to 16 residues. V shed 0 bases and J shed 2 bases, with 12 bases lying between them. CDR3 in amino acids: CASSPPAGPDTDTQYF. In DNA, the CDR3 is TGTGCCAGCTCACCACCGGCAGGACCCGACACAGATACGCAGTATTTT.

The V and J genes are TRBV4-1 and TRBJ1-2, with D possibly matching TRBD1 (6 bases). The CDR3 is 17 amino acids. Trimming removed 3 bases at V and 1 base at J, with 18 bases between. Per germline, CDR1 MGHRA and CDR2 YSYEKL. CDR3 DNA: TGCGCCAGCAGCCACCCCAGACAGGTCCAAGATAACTATGGCTACACCTTC. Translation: CASSHPRQVQDNYGYTF.

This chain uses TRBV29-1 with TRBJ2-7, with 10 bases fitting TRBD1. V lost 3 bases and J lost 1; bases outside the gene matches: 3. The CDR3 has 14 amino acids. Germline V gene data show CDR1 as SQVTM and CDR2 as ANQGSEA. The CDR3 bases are TGCAGCGTTGACGGACAGGGGGGGTCCTACGAGCAGTACTTC. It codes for CSVDGQGGSYEQYF.

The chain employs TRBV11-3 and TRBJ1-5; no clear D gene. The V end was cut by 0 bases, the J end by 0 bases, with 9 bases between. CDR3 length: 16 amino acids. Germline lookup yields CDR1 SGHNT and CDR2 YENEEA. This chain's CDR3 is CASSLESMNSNQPQHF. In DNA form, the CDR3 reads TGTGCCAGCAGCTTAGAGTCCATGAATAGCAATCAGCCCCAGCATTTT.

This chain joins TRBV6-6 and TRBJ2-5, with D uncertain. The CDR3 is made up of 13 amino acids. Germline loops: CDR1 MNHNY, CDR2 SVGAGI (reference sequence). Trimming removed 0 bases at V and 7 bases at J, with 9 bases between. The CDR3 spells CASSYSTLATQYF. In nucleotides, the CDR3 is TGTGCCAGCAGTTACTCGACACTTGCGACCCAGTACTTC.

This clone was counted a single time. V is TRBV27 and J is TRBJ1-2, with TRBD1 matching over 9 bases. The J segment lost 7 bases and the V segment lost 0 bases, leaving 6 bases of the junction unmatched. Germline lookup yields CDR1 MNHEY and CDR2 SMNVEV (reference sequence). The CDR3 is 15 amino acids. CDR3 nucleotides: TGTGCCAGCAGTTTATCGGGACAGGGAATTGTTGGCTACACCTTC. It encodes CASSLSGQGIVGYTF.